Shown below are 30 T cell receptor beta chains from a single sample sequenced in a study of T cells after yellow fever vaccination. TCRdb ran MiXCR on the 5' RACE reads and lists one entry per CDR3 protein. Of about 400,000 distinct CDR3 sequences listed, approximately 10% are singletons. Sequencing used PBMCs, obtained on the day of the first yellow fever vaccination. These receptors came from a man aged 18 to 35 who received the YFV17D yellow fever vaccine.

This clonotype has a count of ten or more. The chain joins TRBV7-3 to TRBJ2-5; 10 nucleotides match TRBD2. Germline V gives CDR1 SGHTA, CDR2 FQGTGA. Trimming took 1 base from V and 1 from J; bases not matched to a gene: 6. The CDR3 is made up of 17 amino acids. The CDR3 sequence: CASSLRGVAGGQETQYF. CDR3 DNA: TGTGCCAGCAGCTTAAGAGGGGTAGCGGGGGGCCAAGAGACCCAGTACTTC.

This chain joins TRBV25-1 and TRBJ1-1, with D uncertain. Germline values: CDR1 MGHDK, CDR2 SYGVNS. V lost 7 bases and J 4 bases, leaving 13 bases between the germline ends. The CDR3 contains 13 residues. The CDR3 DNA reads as TGTGCCAGCAAATACCAACAGACCACTGAAGCTTTCTTT. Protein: CASKYQQTTEAFF.

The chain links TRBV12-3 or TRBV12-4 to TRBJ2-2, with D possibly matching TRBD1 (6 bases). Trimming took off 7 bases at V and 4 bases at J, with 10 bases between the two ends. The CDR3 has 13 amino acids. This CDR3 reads CASTPGATGELFF. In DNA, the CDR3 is TGTGCCAGCACCCCAGGGGCCACCGGGGAGCTGTTTTTT.

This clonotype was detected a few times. CDR3 amino acids: CASTQGTAYQPQHF. The CDR3 bases are TGTGCCAGCACTCAAGGGACAGCCTATCAGCCCCAGCATTTT. This sequence joins TRBV12-3 or TRBV12-4 and TRBJ1-5; 7 bases map to TRBD1. The CDR3 is 14 amino acids. V was pared by 7 bases and J by 5 bases, with 8 bases of the junction left unmatched.

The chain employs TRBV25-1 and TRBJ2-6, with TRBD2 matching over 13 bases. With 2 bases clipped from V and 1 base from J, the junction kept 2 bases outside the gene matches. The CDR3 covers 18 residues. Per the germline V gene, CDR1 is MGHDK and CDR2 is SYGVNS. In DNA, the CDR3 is TGTGCCAGCAGTGAAAGGGGACTAGCGGGGTCTGGGGCCAACGTCCTGACTTTC. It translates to CASSERGLAGSGANVLTF.

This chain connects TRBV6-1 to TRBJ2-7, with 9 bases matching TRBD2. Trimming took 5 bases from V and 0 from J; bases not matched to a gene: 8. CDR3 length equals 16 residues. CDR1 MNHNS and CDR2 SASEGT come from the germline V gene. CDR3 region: CASSTTASGVSYEQYF. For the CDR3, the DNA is TGTGCCAGCAGTACAACCGCTAGCGGGGTCTCCTACGAGCAGTACTTC.

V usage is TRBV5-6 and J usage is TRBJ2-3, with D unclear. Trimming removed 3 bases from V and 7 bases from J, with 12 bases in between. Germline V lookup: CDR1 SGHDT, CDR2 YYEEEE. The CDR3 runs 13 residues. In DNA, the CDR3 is TGTGCCAGCAGCTCCTGGTTAGGGAATACGCAGTATTTT. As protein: CASSSWLGNTQYF.

The CDR3 loop reads CASGGHSARDTQYF. The CDR3 bases are TGCGCCAGCGGGGGACATAGCGCGCGGGATACGCAGTATTTT. The chain carries TRBV4-3 and TRBJ2-3; the D gene is possibly TRBD1 (6 bases). Trimming cost V 8 bases and J 6 bases, with 18 bases left between them. The length of the CDR3 is 14 residues. Germline CDR1 LGHNA, CDR2 YSLEER.

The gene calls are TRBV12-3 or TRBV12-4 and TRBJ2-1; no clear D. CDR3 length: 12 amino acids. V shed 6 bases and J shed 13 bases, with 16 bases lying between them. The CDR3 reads CASSPPRLPQFF. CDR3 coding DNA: TGTGCCAGCAGCCCCCCTAGGCTCCCCCAGTTCTTC.

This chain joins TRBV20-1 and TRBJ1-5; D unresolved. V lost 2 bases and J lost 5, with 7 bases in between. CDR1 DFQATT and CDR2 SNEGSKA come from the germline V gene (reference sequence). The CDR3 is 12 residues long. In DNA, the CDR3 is TGCAGTGCTAGACACTCAGATCAGCCCCAGCATTTT. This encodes CSARHSDQPQHF.

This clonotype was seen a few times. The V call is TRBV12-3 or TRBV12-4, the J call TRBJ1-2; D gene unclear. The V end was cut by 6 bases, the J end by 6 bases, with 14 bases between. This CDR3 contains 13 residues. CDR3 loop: CASRHTRLNGYTF. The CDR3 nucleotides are TGTGCCAGCAGACACACGAGGTTAAATGGCTACACCTTC.

The DNA of the CDR3 is TGTGCCAGCAGCTTTGAAATGAATCAGCCCCAGCATTTT. Amino acid sequence: CASSFEMNQPQHF. V is TRBV7-9 and J is TRBJ1-5, with unresolved D. Germline assignment: CDR1 SEHNR and CDR2 FQNEAQ (reference sequence). Trimming stripped 3 bases from V and 4 bases from J, with 7 bases between. CDR3 length: 13 amino acids.

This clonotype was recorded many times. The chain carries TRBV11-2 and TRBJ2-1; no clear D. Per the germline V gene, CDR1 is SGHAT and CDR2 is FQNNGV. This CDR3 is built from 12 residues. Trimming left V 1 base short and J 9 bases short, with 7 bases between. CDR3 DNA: TGTGCCAGCAGCTTAGTCCGTGGTGAGCAGTTCTTC. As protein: CASSLVRGEQFF. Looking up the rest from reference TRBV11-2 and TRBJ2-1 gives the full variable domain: EAGVAQSPRYKIIEKRQSVAFWCNPISGHATLYWYQQILGQGPKLLIQFQNNGVVDDSQLPKDRFSAERLKGVDSTLKIQPAKLEDSAVYLCASSLVRGEQFFGPGTRLTVL.

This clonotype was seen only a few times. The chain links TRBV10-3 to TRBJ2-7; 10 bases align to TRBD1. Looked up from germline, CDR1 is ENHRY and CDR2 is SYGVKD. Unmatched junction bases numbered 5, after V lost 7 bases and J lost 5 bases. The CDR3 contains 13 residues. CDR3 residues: CAIKGTGDHEQYF. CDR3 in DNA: TGTGCCATCAAGGGGACAGGGGATCACGAGCAGTACTTC.

The CDR3 region is CASSSLGGGGGELFF. CDR3 in DNA: TGTGCCAGCAGCTCCCTTGGAGGGGGCGGCGGGGAGCTGTTTTTT. The genes are TRBV9 and TRBJ2-2, with D tentatively TRBD1 (7 bases). Trimming took 4 bases from V and 7 from J, leaving 17 bases between them. The CDR3 runs 15 residues. Germline V gene sequence: CDR1 SGDLS, CDR2 YYNGEE. Full variable domain (missing parts from reference TRBV9 and TRBJ2-2): DSGVTQTPKHLITATGQRVTLRCSPRSGDLSVYWYQQSLDQGLQFLIQYYNGEERAKGNILERFSAQQFPDLHSELNLSSLELGDSALYFCASSSLGGGGGELFFGEGSRLTVL.

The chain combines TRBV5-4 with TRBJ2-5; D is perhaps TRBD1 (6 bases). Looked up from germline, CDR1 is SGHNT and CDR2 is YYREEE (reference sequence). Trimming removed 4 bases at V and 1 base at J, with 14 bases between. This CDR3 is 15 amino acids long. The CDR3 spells CASSPYGQIQETQYF. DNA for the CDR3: TGTGCCAGCAGCCCGTACGGACAGATCCAAGAGACCCAGTACTTC.

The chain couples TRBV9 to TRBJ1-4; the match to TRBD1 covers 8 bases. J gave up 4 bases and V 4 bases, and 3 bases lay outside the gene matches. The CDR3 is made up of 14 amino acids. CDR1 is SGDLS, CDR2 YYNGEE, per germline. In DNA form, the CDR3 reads TGTGCCAGCAGCACAGGGGGTAATAATGAAAAACTGTTTTTT. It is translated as CASSTGGNNEKLFF.

The CDR3 DNA sequence: TGTGCCAGCAGCTTTAGACAGGGAGGAGAGCAGTACTTC. Translating gives CASSFRQGGEQYF. The chain recombines TRBV7-3 with TRBJ2-7; D is perhaps TRBD1 (7 bases). This CDR3 region has 13 residues. The germline V and J ends were trimmed by 3 bases and 7 bases, with 13 bases remaining between them. The germline gives CDR1 SGHTA, CDR2 FQGTGA.

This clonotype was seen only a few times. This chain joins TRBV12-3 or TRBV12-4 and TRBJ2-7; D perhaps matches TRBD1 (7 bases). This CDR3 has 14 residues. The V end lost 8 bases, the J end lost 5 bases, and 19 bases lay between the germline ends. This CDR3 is CASASGGLVHEQYF. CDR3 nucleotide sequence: TGTGCCAGCGCTTCAGGGGGGCTGGTCCACGAGCAGTACTTC.

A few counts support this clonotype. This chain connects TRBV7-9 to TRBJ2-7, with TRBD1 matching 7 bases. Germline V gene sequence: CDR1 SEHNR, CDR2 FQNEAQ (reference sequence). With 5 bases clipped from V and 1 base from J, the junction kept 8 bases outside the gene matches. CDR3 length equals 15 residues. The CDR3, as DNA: TGTGCCAGCAGCGGAACAGGGGCCCGATCCTACGAGCAGTACTTC. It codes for CASSGTGARSYEQYF.

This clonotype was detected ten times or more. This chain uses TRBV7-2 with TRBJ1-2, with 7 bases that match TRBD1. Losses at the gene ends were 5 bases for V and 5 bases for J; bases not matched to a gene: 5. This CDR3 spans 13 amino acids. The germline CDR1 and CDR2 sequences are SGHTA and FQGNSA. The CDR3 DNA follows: TGTGCCAGCAGCCCTGAGGGGGCGTATGGCTACACCTTC. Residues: CASSPEGAYGYTF.

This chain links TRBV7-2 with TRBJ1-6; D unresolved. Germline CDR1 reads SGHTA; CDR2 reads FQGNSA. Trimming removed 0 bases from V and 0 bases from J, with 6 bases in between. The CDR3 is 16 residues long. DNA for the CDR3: TGTGCCAGCAGCTTAGCGTCCAGCTCCTATAATTCACCCCTCCACTTT. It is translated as CASSLASSSYNSPLHF.

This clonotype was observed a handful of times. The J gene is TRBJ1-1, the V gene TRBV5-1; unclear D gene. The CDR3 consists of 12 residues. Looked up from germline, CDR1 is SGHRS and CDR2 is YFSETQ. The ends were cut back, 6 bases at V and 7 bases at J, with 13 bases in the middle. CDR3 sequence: CASTPDGREAFF. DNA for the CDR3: TGCGCCAGCACTCCGGACGGCCGTGAAGCTTTCTTT.

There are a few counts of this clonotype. Here the CDR3 reads CATLVAGANEQFF. CDR3 sequence (DNA): TGTGCCACCCTAGTGGCAGGAGCTAATGAGCAGTTCTTC. The J gene is TRBJ2-1, the V gene TRBV6-6; D unresolved. This CDR3 contains 13 residues. The V end lost 10 bases, the J end lost 7 bases, and 17 bases lay between the germline ends. Germline V lookup: CDR1 MNHNY, CDR2 SVGAGI (reference sequence).

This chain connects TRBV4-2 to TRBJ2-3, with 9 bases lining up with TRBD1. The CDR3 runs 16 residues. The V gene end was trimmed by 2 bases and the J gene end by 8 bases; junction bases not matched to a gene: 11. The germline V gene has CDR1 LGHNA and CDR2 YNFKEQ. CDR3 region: CASSQSPGQGTGTQYF. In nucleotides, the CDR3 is TGTGCCAGCAGCCAAAGCCCGGGACAGGGAACGGGTACGCAGTATTTT.

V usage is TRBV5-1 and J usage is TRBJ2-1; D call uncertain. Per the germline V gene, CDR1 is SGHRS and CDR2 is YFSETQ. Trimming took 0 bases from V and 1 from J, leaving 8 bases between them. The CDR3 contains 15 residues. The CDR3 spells CASSLDGPSYNEQFF. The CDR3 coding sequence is TGCGCCAGCAGCTTGGACGGGCCTTCCTACAATGAGCAGTTCTTC.

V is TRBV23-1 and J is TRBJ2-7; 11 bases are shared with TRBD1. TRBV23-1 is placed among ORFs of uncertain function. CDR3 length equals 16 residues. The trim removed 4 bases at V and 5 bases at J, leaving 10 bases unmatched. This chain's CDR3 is CASSPRVDRGPDEQYF. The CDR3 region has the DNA TGCGCCAGCAGTCCTAGGGTGGACAGGGGGCCCGACGAGCAGTACTTC.

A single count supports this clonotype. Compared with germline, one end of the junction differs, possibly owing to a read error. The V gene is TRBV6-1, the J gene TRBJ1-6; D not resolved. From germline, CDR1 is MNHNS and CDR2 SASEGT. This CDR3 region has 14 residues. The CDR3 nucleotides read TGTGCCAGCAGTCAAACCACCTATAACTCACCCCTCCACTTT. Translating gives CASSQTTYNSPLHF.

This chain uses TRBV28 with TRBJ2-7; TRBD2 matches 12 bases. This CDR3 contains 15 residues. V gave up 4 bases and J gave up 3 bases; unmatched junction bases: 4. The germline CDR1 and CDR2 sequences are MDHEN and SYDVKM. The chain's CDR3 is CASSWGGLAGYEQYF. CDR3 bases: TGTGCCAGCAGTTGGGGGGGACTAGCGGGCTACGAGCAGTACTTC.

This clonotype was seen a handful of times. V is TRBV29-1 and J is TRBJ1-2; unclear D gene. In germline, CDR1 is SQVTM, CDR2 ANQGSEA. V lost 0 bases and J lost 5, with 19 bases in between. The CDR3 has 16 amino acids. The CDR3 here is CSVEDSINRLSYGYTF. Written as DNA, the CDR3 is TGCAGCGTTGAAGATAGCATAAACAGACTTTCTTATGGCTACACCTTC.